This TCR beta chain was recovered during a study of blood T cell repertoires in COVID-19. Study background: There were acute and convalescent COVID-19 samples, and they came from the United States, Italy and Spain. The cDNA or gDNA used as material had been derived from T cells, B-cell-depleted T cells, or PBMCs.

Per the original methods: Reference gene primer amplification in the assay estimated nucleated cell counts. The table came from immunoSEQ multiplex PCR; TCRdb's copy has only in-frame clones and leaves some out. The DNA was the basis for D and trimming; V, J and clone size are from that table. The sample carries about 57,000 clones, roughly four fifths recorded once. Trimming removed 1 base at V and 2 bases at J, with 11 bases between. CDR3 size: 15 residues. Germline lookup yields CDR1 LGHDT and CDR2 YNNKEL (reference sequence). The sample was peripheral blood. The sequence was obtained from a woman at least 80 years old with acute or convalescent COVID-19. V is TRBV3-1 (or the pseudogene TRBV3-2) and J is TRBJ1-1, with D uncertain. The CDR3 loop reads CASSQAGSFNTEAFF. The CDR3 DNA follows: TGTGCCAGCAGCCAAGCCGGGTCTTTCAACACTGAAGCTTTCTTT.